A selection of T cell receptor beta chains follows, all from one sample in a study of blood T cell repertoires in COVID-19. The repertoire was sequenced with immunoSEQ multiplex PCR; TCRdb's copy has only in-frame clones and lacks some. The data show 250,000 to 300,000 clones, roughly four fifths seen once. The material sequenced was PBMCs or T cells enriched from blood (not recorded which). All receptors come from a man aged 35 to 55 who had been exposed to COVID-19. The conserved cysteine and the conserved F or W are not part of the CDR3 here. Fields, in order: D gene, V gene, CDR3 protein. The D gene is left open where the match is weak.

- | TRBV30 | AWSVIYGGNNEQF
TRBD2 | TRBV7-6 | ASSYSGTGYNEQF
- | TRBV3-1/TRBV3-2 | ASSQGSWNTGELF
- | TRBV7-2 | ASSRGAADTQY
TRBD1 | TRBV5-6 | ASSLLDRAVHGYT
- | TRBV12-3/TRBV12-4 | ASSLLVGEQF
- | TRBV7-9 | AAGGSTYGYT
- | TRBV7-8 | ASSASYPPGSDLQH
TRBD2 | TRBV4-1 | ASSQDRRTSGRAGEQF
- | TRBV12-3/TRBV12-4 | ASSLGGSEF